Following are 25 T cell receptor beta chains from one sample sequenced in a study of CD8+CD57+ T cells in acquired aplastic anemia (dated by TCRdb to 2016 to 2019). The patients picked for sequencing were ones in whom flow cytometry had shown an expansion of CD8+CD57+ cells. These reads were obtained on an Illumina HiSeq 2000. Genomic DNA served as template for TCR beta VDJ combination and CDR3 sequence profiling. The public reads were reprocessed in TCRdb via fastp at Q25 and MiXCR, keeping in-frame beta chains. Each entry merges the rows of one CDR3 protein and shows their most common DNA and genes. In all, the sample holds under 200,000 distinct CDR3 sequences, and about half of those were seen once. The ten largest clones take up more than 1.5% of the sample. Specimen: sorted CD4+, CD8+, or CD8+CD57+ T cells (not recorded which) from PBMCs. These receptors were collected from a human donor with aplastic anemia.

This clonotype was found a few times. The chain is built from TRBV6-1 and TRBJ2-7; 11 bases agree with TRBD2. Germline V gene sequence: CDR1 MNHNS, CDR2 SASEGT. V trimming: 10 bases; J trimming: 1 base; junction bases outside the gene matches: 6. This CDR3 has 14 residues. CDR3 sequence: CAISGTSGSYEQYF. In DNA form, the CDR3 reads TGTGCCATCAGCGGGACTAGCGGTTCCTACGAGCAGTACTTC.

This clonotype showed up many times. The chain carries TRBV2 and TRBJ2-1, with unresolved D. Trimming pared 1 base from V and 9 bases from J, leaving 16 bases between. This CDR3 has 15 residues. Germline V CDR1 and CDR2: SNHLY, FYNNEI. The DNA of the CDR3 is TGTGCCAGCAGTGAAGACGGTCTGACTTCAGGTGAGCAGTTCTTC. This sequence encodes CASSEDGLTSGEQFF.

The genes are TRBV11-2 and TRBJ2-1, with no clear D. The CDR3 loop spans 14 amino acids. CDR1 and CDR2 (germline): SGHAT, FQNNGV. The V and J ends lost 5 bases and 2 bases respectively, with 10 bases between them. CDR3: CASSLRPAYNEQFF. The CDR3 nucleotides are TGTGCCAGCAGCCTGCGACCCGCCTACAATGAGCAGTTCTTC.

At least ten counts were recorded for this clonotype. V and J are TRBV20-1 and TRBJ1-1; 10 bases agree with TRBD1. Per germline, CDR1 DFQATT and CDR2 SNEGSKA (reference sequence). The CDR3 runs 13 residues. The V and J ends lost 3 bases and 3 bases, in that order; junction bases with no gene match: 1. CDR3 residues: CSASGTGDTEAFF. As DNA, the CDR3 is TGCAGTGCTAGTGGGACAGGGGACACTGAAGCTTTCTTT.

The chain recombines TRBV10-3 with TRBJ2-7, with TRBD2 matching over 13 bases. Germline lookup yields CDR1 ENHRY and CDR2 SYGVKD. The CDR3 totals 14 residues. The V gene end was trimmed by 5 bases and the J gene end by 6 bases; junction bases not matched to a gene: 4. Here the CDR3 DNA reads TGTGCCATCAGTCCGGGACTAGCGGGAACCGAGCAGTACTTC. Amino acid sequence: CAISPGLAGTEQYF.

The chain recombines TRBV24-1 with TRBJ2-3, with a possible D match to TRBD2 (6 bases). Trimming took 0 bases from V and 7 from J, leaving 13 bases between them. Germline loops: CDR1 KGHDR, CDR2 SFDVKD. This CDR3 is 15 amino acids long. CDR3 coding DNA: TGTGCCACCAGTGATTTGGGGGGGAGTCTAAATACGCAGTATTTT. This encodes CATSDLGGSLNTQYF.

This clonotype was counted at least ten times. CDR3 sequence (DNA): TGTGCCAGCAGAAGGACAGCGGCCTACGAGCAGTACTTC. It specifies CASRRTAAYEQYF. The chain links TRBV27 to TRBJ2-7; maybe TRBD1 (6 bases). Germline lookup yields CDR1 MNHEY and CDR2 SMNVEV (reference sequence). This CDR3 contains 13 residues. The V and J ends lost 6 bases and 2 bases respectively, with 11 bases between them.

This clonotype was detected ten times or more. The genes are TRBV5-4 and TRBJ2-1; 8 nucleotides match TRBD2. This CDR3 comprises 15 residues. CDR1 SGHNT and CDR2 YYREEE come from the germline V gene (reference sequence). Losses at the gene ends were 3 bases for V and 6 bases for J; bases not matched to a gene: 8. The CDR3 DNA follows: TGTGCCAGCAGCTCCGGGACTAGGACACCCAATGAGCAGTTCTTC. Translation gives CASSSGTRTPNEQFF.

This clonotype was counted many times. The CDR3, as DNA: TGTGCCATCAACGCCCCTCCGGGACAGGGTAATGACCCGGGAAACGAGCAGTACTTC. Amino acids: CAINAPPGQGNDPGNEQYF. The V call is TRBV10-3, the J call TRBJ2-7; 9 bases map to TRBD1. Germline CDR1 ENHRY, CDR2 SYGVKD. CDR3 length: 19 residues. Trimming at V came to 7 bases and at J to 5 bases, leaving 24 bases not matched to a gene.

The chain joins TRBV6-1 to TRBJ1-4; tentative D call: TRBD1 (6 bases). Germline V gene data show CDR1 as MNHNS and CDR2 as SASEGT. V lost 5 bases to trimming and J lost 3 bases, with 19 bases between them. The CDR3 sequence is 17 residues long. Here the CDR3 DNA reads TGTGCCAGCAGTAGGACAGATCTCCTGCCCTCTAATGAAAAACTGTTTTTT. It is translated as CASSRTDLLPSNEKLFF.

Only one count was recorded for this clonotype. The chain carries TRBV15 and TRBJ2-7; D is perhaps TRBD2 (5 bases). This CDR3 region has 16 residues. Trimming took 3 bases from V and 2 from J, leaving 17 bases between them. Germline V gene lookup returns CDR1 LNHNV and CDR2 YYDKDF (reference sequence). The CDR3 coding sequence is TGTGCCACCAGCAGCTCGTTCTTCATCGGGACCTACGAGCAGTACTTC. It specifies CATSSSFFIGTYEQYF.

Ten or more counts support this clonotype. The V gene is TRBV7-9, the J gene TRBJ1-4, with 8 nucleotides matching TRBD1. Trimming at V came to 4 bases and at J to 6 bases, leaving 4 bases not matched to a gene. CDR1 is SEHNR, CDR2 FQNEAQ, per germline (reference sequence). The length of the CDR3 is 14 residues. CDR3 loop: CASSSWTGYEKLFF. The CDR3 coding sequence is TGTGCCAGCAGCTCTTGGACAGGGTATGAAAAACTGTTTTTT.

On this clonotype: A read error may be the cause here, since a much bigger clone is one base away. The chain joins TRBV5-1 to TRBJ2-5; D gene unclear. CDR1 and CDR2 (germline): SGHRS, YFSETQ. The CDR3 is made up of 13 amino acids. CDR3 DNA sequence: TGCGCCAGCAGCTTGCGCCCCCAAGAGACCCATTACTTC. Protein sequence: CASSLRPQETHYF.

This clonotype appeared a single time. The chain employs TRBV2 and TRBJ2-2; the D is unclear. The CDR3 contains 16 residues. Between the trimmed V and J ends, which lost 6 bases and 0 bases, there was a span of 14 bases. Germline V gives CDR1 SNHLY, CDR2 FYNNEI. The DNA for the CDR3 is TGTGCCAGCAGCCGCAACCCCCACACGAACACCGGGGAGCTGTTTTTT. Its protein product is CASSRNPHTNTGELFF.

V gene TRBV6-1 combines with J gene TRBJ2-5; D may correspond to TRBD1 or TRBD2 (5 bases each). The CDR3 has 14 residues. V dropped 5 bases and J dropped 4 bases, with 14 bases sitting between them. Germline V gene lookup returns CDR1 MNHNS and CDR2 SASEGT. In DNA form, the CDR3 reads TGTGCCAGCAGTCGGGGCCCTGGGGGAGAGACCCAGTACTTC. Translating it yields CASSRGPGGETQYF.

This chain uses TRBV20-1 with TRBJ2-1; D may correspond to TRBD1 or TRBD2 (5 bases each). The germline gives CDR1 DFQATT, CDR2 SNEGSKA (reference sequence). This CDR3 spans 14 amino acids. V lost 1 base and J 4 bases, leaving 11 bases between the germline ends. This chain's CDR3 is CSARGDVEYNEQFF. In nucleotides, the CDR3 is TGCAGTGCTAGAGGGGACGTCGAGTACAATGAGCAGTTCTTC.

The chain carries TRBV15 and TRBJ1-2; D unresolved. The CDR3 totals 13 residues. V lost 4 bases, J lost 0 bases, and 6 bases lay in between. Germline CDR1 LNHNV, CDR2 YYDKDF (reference sequence). The CDR3 loop reads CATSIVANYGYTF. CDR3 bases: TGTGCCACCAGCATAGTCGCTAACTATGGCTACACCTTC.

In DNA form, the CDR3 reads TGCAGCGTTAAGGGACAGACTCGGACTGAAGCTTTCTTT. Its translation: CSVKGQTRTEAFF. The chain recombines TRBV29-1 with TRBJ1-1, with 7 bases fitting TRBD1. V lost 5 bases, J lost 5 bases, and 8 bases stayed unmatched. This CDR3 is 13 amino acids long. Germline V lookup: CDR1 SQVTM, CDR2 ANQGSEA.

The chain employs TRBV14 and TRBJ1-4; D not certain. The CDR3 has 11 amino acids. With 0 bases removed from V and 7 bases from J, the gap between germline ends came to 0 bases. The germline CDR1 and CDR2 sequences are SGHDN and FVKESK. Here the CDR3 reads CASSQDEKLFF. In DNA, the CDR3 is TGTGCCAGCAGCCAAGATGAAAAACTGTTTTTT.

The chain employs TRBV10-2 and TRBJ1-1, with a tentative D call TRBD1 (6 bases). Per germline, CDR1 WSHSY and CDR2 SAAADI. Trimming cost V 8 bases and J 5 bases, with 15 bases left between them. CDR3 length equals 13 residues. The CDR3 sequence is CASSRRGWTEAFF. For the CDR3, the DNA is TGCGCCAGCTCTCGCAGGGGTTGGACTGAAGCTTTCTTT.

This clonotype showed up many times. The V call is TRBV7-9, the J call TRBJ1-1; D is perhaps TRBD1 (5 bases). The V and J ends lost 8 bases and 5 bases respectively, with 15 bases between them. Per germline, CDR1 SEHNR and CDR2 FQNEAQ (reference sequence). This CDR3 is built from 13 residues. In DNA form, the CDR3 reads TGTGCCAGCGGTGGGACGGGAGAGACTGAAGCTTTCTTT. It codes for CASGGTGETEAFF. The whole variable domain, filled in from reference TRBV7-9 and TRBJ1-1, reads DTGVSQNPRHKITKRGQNVTFRCDPISEHNRLYWYRQTLGQGPEFLTYFQNEAQLEKSRLLSDRFSAERPKGSFSTLEIQRTEQGDSAMYLCASGGTGETEAFFGQGTRLTVV.

This chain joins TRBV7-8 and TRBJ1-6; 9 positions match TRBD1. The trim removed 2 bases at V and 6 bases at J, leaving 2 bases unmatched. Germline CDR1 is SGHVS and CDR2 is FQNEAQ. The CDR3 runs to 15 residues. The CDR3 protein is CASSLSGQGNSPLHF. DNA of the CDR3: TGTGCCAGCAGCTTATCGGGACAGGGTAATTCACCCCTCCACTTT.

This clonotype appeared a few times. The DNA for the CDR3 is TGTGCCACCAGTGACACCAGGGCGGCGGATACGCAGTATTTT. Translation gives CATSDTRAADTQYF. The V call is TRBV24-1, the J call TRBJ2-3; weak D call: TRBD1 (5 bases). This CDR3 is built from 14 residues. Trimming left V 4 bases short and J 6 bases short, with 13 bases between. Looked up from germline, CDR1 is KGHDR and CDR2 is SFDVKD.

The rearrangement links TRBV20-1 to TRBJ1-5; D is undetermined. V was shortened by 0 bases and J by 4 bases, with 19 bases between the two germline ends. Germline CDR1 DFQATT, CDR2 SNEGSKA (reference sequence). There are 17 residues in the CDR3. Here the CDR3 DNA reads TGCAGTGCTAGAGATCTGACACGGGCCGGCGGTAATCAGCCCCAGCATTTT. This sequence encodes CSARDLTRAGGNQPQHF.

This chain joins TRBV29-1 and TRBJ2-7; TRBD2 is a possible D gene (5 bases). The germline CDR1 and CDR2 sequences are SQVTM and ANQGSEA. Trimming removed 0 bases from V and 0 bases from J, with 12 bases in between. This CDR3 has 15 residues. The CDR3 bases are TGCAGCGTTGAAGATCAGCGGCAGGCCTCCTACGAGCAGTACTTC. Translation: CSVEDQRQASYEQYF.